These T cell receptor beta chains were read from a single sample in a study of shared clonotypes between healthy human individuals. Assay: immunoSEQ multiplex PCR; the TCRdb copy retains only in-frame clones and omits some. The sample yields roughly 500,000 clones, 90% to 96% seen once. Input material: naive CD4+ T cells sorted from blood. The source of these receptors is a woman under 40 in good health. Both conserved end residues are part of each CDR3. The D gene is left open where the match is weak. The listing skips clone size in some rows; elsewhere it reads once, few, many or a size class.

v_gene	d_gene	j_gene	abundance	CDR3nt	CDR3aa
TRBV4-1	.	TRBJ2-3	.	TGCGCCAGCAGCCAAGATAGGGGATCGGGAACAGATACGCAGTATTTT	CASSQDRGSGTDTQYF
TRBV11-2	.	TRBJ2-7	.	TGTGCCAGCAGCCTTTCCGGATACGAGCAGTACTTC	CASSLSGYEQYF
TRBV19	.	TRBJ2-2	.	TGTGCCAGTAGTATGCTAGCCGGGGAGCTGTTTTTT	CASSMLAGELFF
TRBV7-6	TRBD1	TRBJ2-7	.	TGTGCCAGCAGCCTACAGGGGACCAAATCCTACGAGCAGTACTTC	CASSLQGTKSYEQYF
TRBV27	.	TRBJ2-1	.	TGTGCCAGCAGTTTGAGACAGGCTAGCAATGAGCAGTTCTTC	CASSLRQASNEQFF
TRBV28	.	TRBJ2-7	.	TGTGCCAGCAGTTCACCGGCTATCACCGAGCAGTACTTC	CASSSPAITEQYF
TRBV4-1	TRBD1	TRBJ1-3	once	TGCGCCAGCAGCCCTGGAGTGTCCTGGGACAGGGGCTGGAGCTCTGGAAACACCATATATTTT	CASSPGVSWDRGWSSGNTIYF
TRBV27	.	TRBJ1-3	.	TGTGCCAGCAGTTCGCGACATGGAAACACCATATATTTT	CASSSRHGNTIYF
TRBV6-5	.	TRBJ1-2	.	TGTGCCAGCAGACTCGACAAGGACTATGGCTACACCTTC	CASRLDKDYGYTF
TRBV29-1	.	TRBJ2-1	.	TGCAGCGTTTCCATTTTAAGGAATGAGCAGTTCTTC	CSVSILRNEQFF
TRBV15	.	TRBJ1-3	.	TGTGCCACCAGCAGAGATACAGGGCCTGGAAACACCATATATTTT	CATSRDTGPGNTIYF
TRBV5-4	TRBD2	TRBJ2-7	once	TGTGCCAGCAGCTTAGCGGGAGGGAATTACGAGCAGTACTTC	CASSLAGGNYEQYF
TRBV6-1	TRBD1	TRBJ1-6	.	TGTGCCAGCGGGAGACAGGGGGCAGATAATTCACCCCTCCACTTT	CASGRQGADNSPLHF
TRBV27	.	TRBJ2-7	.	TGTGCCAGCAGTTCAGGGTTCGGCGAGCAGTACTTC	CASSSGFGEQYF
TRBV28	.	TRBJ2-7	.	TGTGCCAGCAGTTTGGGAGGGGGCTACGAGCAGTACTTC	CASSLGGGYEQYF
TRBV7-2	TRBD2	TRBJ2-7	.	TGTGCCAGCAGCTTATCTCCGGGAGGCCTAAGAGGGGAGCAGTACTTC	CASSLSPGGLRGEQYF
TRBV2	.	TRBJ2-5	.	TGTGCCACCACTGGGGGACCTTCGAAAGAGACCCAGTACTTC	CATTGGPSKETQYF
TRBV7-3	TRBD1	TRBJ2-1	.	TGTGCCAGCAGCTTCCGGGACAGGAGCAATGAGCAGTTCTTC	CASSFRDRSNEQFF
TRBV7-9	TRBD1	TRBJ1-6	few	TGTGCCAGCAGGTCCGGTGGACAGGGTTGGAATTCACCCCTCCACTTT	CASRSGGQGWNSPLHF
TRBV29-1	TRBD1	TRBJ2-7	.	TGCAGCGTCTCAGACAGGGGAGGTAGCTACGAGCAGTACTTC	CSVSDRGGSYEQYF
TRBV6-6	TRBD1	TRBJ2-7	.	TGTGCCAGCAGTTTGGTGAGAGGGGGCAGAGACGAGCAGTACTTC	CASSLVRGGRDEQYF
TRBV18	.	TRBJ1-1	.	TGTGCCAGCTCACCGGATACTGAAGCTTTCTTT	CASSPDTEAFF
TRBV5-1	.	TRBJ1-4	.	TGCGCCAGCAGCTTCGGAGGAGGTAATGAAAAACTGTTTTTT	CASSFGGGNEKLFF
TRBV13	.	TRBJ1-1	.	TGTGCCAGCAGCCGCCGATACAGGCAGAACACTGAAGCTTTCTTT	CASSRRYRQNTEAFF
TRBV20-1	.	TRBJ2-7	.	TGCAGTGCTAGTCCGGCTCGCGAGCAGTACTTC	CSASPAREQYF
TRBV30	TRBD1	TRBJ2-6	.	TGTGCCTGGAGTGCGAAGGGGGCGGCTGGGGCCAACGTCCTGACTTTC	CAWSAKGAAGANVLTF
TRBV18	.	TRBJ2-2	.	TGTGCCAGCTCACCCGCAGAGAACACCGGGGAGCTGTTTTTT	CASSPAENTGELFF
TRBV10-3	.	TRBJ2-3	.	TGTGCCATCAGTGAATCTCTCTACCCGTCCACAGATACGCAGTATTTT	CAISESLYPSTDTQYF
TRBV5-1	TRBD1	TRBJ1-4	.	TGCGCCAGCAGCGGGGGACAGTCTAATGAAAAACTGTTTTTT	CASSGGQSNEKLFF
TRBV6-5	TRBD2	TRBJ2-7	.	TGTGCCAGCAGCCGAAAAGCGGGAGGGCCCTACGAGCAGTACTTC	CASSRKAGGPYEQYF
TRBV19	.	TRBJ2-3	.	TGTGCCAGTAGTATCGGGACAGATACGCAGTATTTT	CASSIGTDTQYF
TRBV19	TRBD2	TRBJ2-7	.	TGTGCCAGTAGTATTCGGCGGGGGTGGTCCTACGAGCAGTACTTC	CASSIRRGWSYEQYF
TRBV28	TRBD1	TRBJ1-1	.	TGTGCCAGCAGTCTCTGGGACAGGGGCACTGAAGCTTTCTTT	CASSLWDRGTEAFF
TRBV18	.	TRBJ2-3	.	TGTGCCAGCTCACCACGGGGCGGAGGCACAGATACGCAGTATTTT	CASSPRGGGTDTQYF
TRBV25-1	TRBD2	TRBJ2-1	.	TGTGCCAGCAGTGAAGGAATTAGCGGGAGATTGTTCTTC	CASSEGISGRLFF
TRBV29-1	TRBD1	TRBJ2-7	.	TGCAGCGTTCCGGGACAGAGCTACGAGCAGTACTTC	CSVPGQSYEQYF
TRBV5-1	.	TRBJ2-7	.	TGCGCCAGCAGCTTGGCCGCAGGGGGGCTGTACGAGCAGTACTTC	CASSLAAGGLYEQYF